The source of this TCR beta chain is a study of cytomegalovirus exposure and HLA in healthy donors. The PCR contained 60 Vbeta and 13 Jbeta primers. TCRdb keeps only in-frame clones here, not all; method: immunoSEQ multiplex PCR. The table records some 140,000 clones, about 78% of them present only once. With respect to this clone: This CDR3 is also generated by other DNA sequences in the sample.

CDR1 and CDR2 from the germline V gene are SGHDN and FVKESK. Losses at the gene ends were 4 bases for V and 7 bases for J; bases not matched to a gene: 2. The CDR3 sequence is 13 residues long. Source material: PBMCs. This TCR was recovered from a man aged 45-65 years in good health and CMV-seronegative. The V and J genes are TRBV14 and TRBJ2-4, with 9 nucleotides matching TRBD1. CDR3: CASSRTGENIQYF. The CDR3 region has the DNA TGTGCCAGCAGCCGGACAGGGGAGAACATTCAGTACTTC.